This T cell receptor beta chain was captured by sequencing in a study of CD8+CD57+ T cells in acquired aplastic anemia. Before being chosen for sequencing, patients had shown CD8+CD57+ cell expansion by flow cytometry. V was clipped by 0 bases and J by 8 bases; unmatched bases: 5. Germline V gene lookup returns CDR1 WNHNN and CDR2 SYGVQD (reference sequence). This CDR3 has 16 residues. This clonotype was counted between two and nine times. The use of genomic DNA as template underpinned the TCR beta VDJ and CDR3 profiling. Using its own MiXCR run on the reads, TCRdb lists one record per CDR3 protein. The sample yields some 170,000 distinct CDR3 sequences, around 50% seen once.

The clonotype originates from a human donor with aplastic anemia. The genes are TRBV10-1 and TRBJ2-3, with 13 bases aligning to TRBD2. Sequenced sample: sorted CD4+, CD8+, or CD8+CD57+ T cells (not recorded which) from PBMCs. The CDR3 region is CASSESLAGGLVTQYF. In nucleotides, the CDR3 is TGCGCCAGCAGTGAGTCACTAGCGGGAGGGCTGGTTACGCAGTATTTT.